This T cell receptor (beta chain) was profiled in a study of cytomegalovirus exposure and HLA in healthy donors. Findings and caveats of the study: The study recorded about 150 TCR beta chains that were cytomegalovirus-associated.

The repertoire was sequenced with immunoSEQ multiplex PCR; TCRdb's copy has only in-frame clones and lacks some. The repertoire has 130,000 to 150,000 clones, 70% to 90% of them found once; the top ten carry roughly 3%. Germline-derived CDR1 and CDR2 are MGHDK and SYGVNS. V dropped 6 bases and J dropped 6 bases, with 27 bases sitting between them. This CDR3 is 17 amino acids long. Notes on this clone: What it binds is unknown.

This sequence was found in a man aged 18 to 30 in good health and CMV-seronegative. J is TRBJ2-7 and V is TRBV25-1; TRBD1 might be the D (6 bases). Sequencing was performed on PBMCs. The DNA for the CDR3 is TGTGCCAGCAGCGATCATTTAGGACAGACTACCCCCTCCGAGCAGTACTTC. This sequence encodes CASSDHLGQTTPSEQYF.